This is a list of T cell receptor beta chains from one sample in a study of blood T cell repertoires in COVID-19. The method was immunoSEQ multiplex PCR; TCRdb's version includes in-frame clones alone and lacks a portion of them. Altogether almost 85,000 clones are present, approximately 90% being singletons, with the ten largest covering roughly 1%. The sequenced sample was PBMCs or T cells enriched from blood (not recorded which). Every receptor here comes from a woman in her fifties or sixties with acute COVID-19. CDR3s include the opening cysteine and the closing phenylalanine or tryptophan. Clone size, where shown, is once, few, many, or a class for clones that have expanded.

V gene	clone size	J gene	CDR3 protein
TRBV10-3	NA	TRBJ2-7	CAIRGQGAPYEQYF
TRBV19	NA	TRBJ2-7	CASSTGTGYEQYF
TRBV6-1	NA	TRBJ2-7	CASSSGQGAWEQYF
TRBV6-6	NA	TRBJ2-2	CASNEPRLRTGELFF
TRBV19	NA	TRBJ1-2	CASSISGGAQLNYGYTF
TRBV10-2	NA	TRBJ1-2	CASAAGTGGGYTF
TRBV11-2	NA	TRBJ2-1	CASSSARDSDTYNEQFF
TRBV7-9	NA	TRBJ2-5	CASSLGLAQSLETQYF
TRBV5-5	NA	TRBJ1-3	CASSASPEGSGNTIYF
TRBV3-1/TRBV3-2	once	TRBJ1-1	CASSQGVNTEAFF
TRBV24-1	once	TRBJ2-5	CATSDPKQGRSQYF
TRBV5-5	NA	TRBJ1-4	CASSSYFNEKLFF
TRBV7-9	NA	TRBJ2-3	CASSPGQGSLFLSTDTQYF
TRBV6-5	NA	TRBJ2-7	CASLHYRDRPYEQYF
TRBV6-5	NA	TRBJ2-5	CASSNFAGQETQYF
TRBV6-5	once	TRBJ1-5	CASRTGTVSQPQHF
TRBV5-5	once	TRBJ2-3	CASSFRTSADTQYF
TRBV4-3	NA	TRBJ2-1	CASSQEPRSYNEQFF
TRBV19	NA	TRBJ2-5	CASSQGQTQETQYF
TRBV29-1	NA	TRBJ1-1	CSVEFRESNTEAFF
TRBV3-1/TRBV3-2	once	TRBJ2-7	CASSQGKAGLYEQYF
TRBV30	NA	TRBJ1-3	CAWMAFSGNTIYF
TRBV5-6	NA	TRBJ2-7	CASSRRGGEQYF
TRBV18	NA	TRBJ2-7	CASSRSDYTYEQYF
TRBV5-1	NA	TRBJ2-3	CASSITLEGGTDTQYF
TRBV2	NA	TRBJ1-2	CASSERHRVSNYGYTF
TRBV7-9	NA	TRBJ2-1	CASSLASPQTGGPNNEQFF
TRBV18	NA	TRBJ1-3	CASSPNAWSGNTIYF
TRBV11-2	NA	TRBJ2-3	CASSPTGQDTQYF
TRBV5-5	few	TRBJ1-1	CASSYGTINTEAFF
TRBV5-1	NA	TRBJ2-5	CASSLGTAQETQYF
TRBV6-1	NA	TRBJ2-7	CASSGRGGGGGSSYEQYF
TRBV6-6	NA	TRBJ2-1	CASSYPLEFRYNEQFF
TRBV12-2	NA	TRBJ1-3	CASRLEEGPSSGNTIYF
TRBV7-2	NA	TRBJ2-1	CASSLSPGGTGISYNEQFF
TRBV6-2/TRBV6-3	NA	TRBJ1-2	CASSDRGRGYGYTF
TRBV25-1	NA	TRBJ1-2	CASSEGGAGNYGYTF
TRBV30	NA	TRBJ1-2	CAWTLLEDVGYTF
TRBV4-3	NA	TRBJ2-1	CASSHEGQGNRFF
TRBV27	NA	TRBJ1-5	CASSSWTGARVNQPQHF
TRBV6-1	NA	TRBJ2-1	CASSEFSEYEQFF
TRBV6-5	NA	TRBJ1-1	CASRASGGDTEAFF
TRBV11-2	NA	TRBJ2-4	CASSLAPGMDIQYF
TRBV28	NA	TRBJ1-1	CADCPRDRDLNTEAFF
TRBV6-6	NA	TRBJ1-1	CASSYSSRLRDTEAFF
TRBV30	NA	TRBJ1-2	CAWGFATPGHGYTF
TRBV13	NA	TRBJ1-6	CASSLGTGLNSPLHF
TRBV15	NA	TRBJ1-5	CATTNLGHTKGNQPQHF
TRBV14	few	TRBJ1-2	CASSQEAGYGYTF
TRBV7-3	NA	TRBJ2-1	CASSPGQGLYEQFF
TRBV10-2	NA	TRBJ2-5	CASERDSHETQYF
TRBV30	NA	TRBJ1-1	CAWSVVRQNTEAFF
TRBV11-3	NA	TRBJ2-7	CASRKEGGNEQYF
TRBV7-2	NA	TRBJ2-7	CASSPMSGAAYEQYF
TRBV20-1	once	TRBJ2-7	CSARLEYEQYF
TRBV7-9	NA	TRBJ1-5	CASQGSNQPQHF
TRBV6-1	once	TRBJ2-7	CASSDLQLRSYEQYF
TRBV4-1	NA	TRBJ1-6	CASSPRGTDNSPLHF
TRBV27	NA	TRBJ2-7	CASYEAGRPYEQYF